These 13 T cell receptor beta chains originate from one sample sequenced in a study of blood T cell repertoires in COVID-19. The table came from immunoSEQ multiplex PCR; TCRdb's copy has only in-frame clones and leaves some out. Of about 170,000 clones detected, around 90% appear once; the ten largest clones hold roughly 1.9%. The sequenced sample consisted of peripheral blood. The receptor source for this set is a man aged 45-65 years who had recovered from COVID-19.

In its sample, this clone was seen once. J is TRBJ2-2 and V is TRBV2, with 12 bases that match TRBD1. Germline loops: CDR1 SNHLY, CDR2 FYNNEI. This CDR3 contains 15 residues. The V and J ends lost 4 bases and 5 bases, in that order; junction bases with no gene match: 2. CDR3 residues: CASSGGQGATGELFF. CDR3 bases: TGTGCCAGCAGTGGGGGACAGGGGGCGACCGGGGAGCTGTTTTTT.

This chain uses TRBV6-5 with TRBJ2-7; maybe TRBD1 (5 bases). This CDR3 region has 13 residues. The germline V gene has CDR1 MNHEY and CDR2 SVGAGI. Trimming cost V 5 bases and J 6 bases, with 14 bases left between them. The CDR3 region is CASSPRAGIEQYF. The CDR3 coding sequence is TGTGCCAGCAGTCCCCGGGCAGGGATCGAGCAGTACTTC.

The chain couples TRBV7-2 to TRBJ2-5, with D tentatively TRBD1 (5 bases). With 2 bases removed from V and 5 bases from J, the gap between germline ends came to 12 bases. The CDR3 is 14 amino acids. Germline CDR1 is SGHTA and CDR2 is FQGNSA. The CDR3 region is CASSLKGRAETQYF. As DNA, the CDR3 is TGTGCCAGCAGCTTAAAGGGCAGGGCCGAGACCCAGTACTTC.

This chain uses TRBV10-2 with TRBJ1-2; a weak D match, TRBD1 (6 bases). There are 13 residues in the CDR3. The V gene lost 5 bases and the J gene lost 8 bases, with 15 bases spanning the gap. CDR1 and CDR2 from the germline V gene are WSHSY and SAAADI. CDR3 sequence (DNA): TGCGCCAGCAGTCACAGGGAAGGAAGGGGCTACACCTTC. Its protein product is CASSHREGRGYTF.

This clone was seen once. The V gene is TRBV7-2, the J gene TRBJ2-1; 12 nucleotides match TRBD2. The germline V gene encodes CDR1 SGHTA and CDR2 FQGNSA. The CDR3 length is 16 residues. The junction had 6 bases not matched to a gene; V was cut back by 4 bases and J by 5 bases. The CDR3 DNA is TGTGCCAGCAGCTCTGAACTAGCGGGAGGCCACAATGAGCAGTTCTTC. Its translation is CASSSELAGGHNEQFF.

CDR3 DNA: TGTGCCACCGAGTCACTCGGGGAGCTGTTTTTT. Its protein is CATESLGELFF. The chain has TRBV15 and TRBJ2-2, with D unresolved. The CDR3 is 11 residues long. Trimming took 8 bases from V and 7 from J, leaving 8 bases between them. Germline V CDR1 and CDR2: LNHNV, YYDKDF (reference sequence).

V usage is TRBV27 and J usage is TRBJ2-7; TRBD1 might be the D (5 bases). The germline V and J ends were trimmed by 2 bases and 0 bases, with 11 bases remaining between them. Germline V gives CDR1 MNHEY, CDR2 SMNVEV (reference sequence). The CDR3 extends over 15 amino acids. CDR3 amino acids: CASSLKGQFSYEQYF. The CDR3 nucleotides read TGTGCCAGCAGTTTAAAAGGACAATTCTCCTACGAGCAGTACTTC.

The chain is built from TRBV21-1 and TRBJ2-5; TRBD2, as called in the table, went unchecked against the DNA. TRBV21-1 constitutes a pseudogene. The CDR3 length is 17 residues. The CDR3 loop is CASSKEGEQGGQETQYF. CDR3 coding DNA: TGTGCCAGCAGCAAAGAAGGGGAGCAGGGAGGCCAAGAGACCCAGTACTTC.

The chain couples TRBV5-4 to TRBJ2-1, with 10 bases fitting TRBD2. Germline loops: CDR1 SGHNT, CDR2 YYREEE (reference sequence). V shed 5 bases and J 0 bases; nucleotides not matched to a gene: 8. This CDR3 has 17 residues. For the CDR3, the DNA is TGTGCCAGCAGTATAACTAGCGGGATTCGCTCCTACAATGAGCAGTTCTTC. Its protein product is CASSITSGIRSYNEQFF.

This clone was observed a handful of times. The chain carries TRBV28 and TRBJ1-5, with a tentative D call TRBD1 (6 bases). The germline gives CDR1 MDHEN, CDR2 SYDVKM. V was clipped by 3 bases and J by 2 bases, with 14 bases between them. The CDR3 is 16 amino acids. The CDR3 bases are TGTGCCAGCAGTTTTCAGGGGTCGTTGGGCAATCAGCCCCAGCATTTT. Its translation is CASSFQGSLGNQPQHF.

This rearrangement joins TRBV6-2 or TRBV6-3 to TRBJ2-7; possibly TRBD2 for D (6 bases). Trimming removed 4 bases at V and 3 bases at J, with 25 bases between. CDR3 length: 18 amino acids. CDR1 is MNHEY and CDR2 is SVGEGT in the germline V gene. DNA of the CDR3: TGTGCCAGCAGTTCCCGGACGGGAGATAGAGCGTCCGGCTACGAGCAGTACTTC. Its translation: CASSSRTGDRASGYEQYF.

The table lists this clone with a few counts. The chain uses TRBV28 and TRBJ1-5; D is unresolved. The CDR3 spans 16 residues. V lost 3 bases to trimming and J lost 0 bases, with 12 bases between them. Germline CDR1 reads MDHEN; CDR2 reads SYDVKM. The chain's CDR3 is CASSFMTLGSNQPQHF. The CDR3 DNA sequence: TGTGCCAGCAGTTTTATGACCCTAGGTAGCAATCAGCCCCAGCATTTT. The entire variable domain, with the rest obtained from reference TRBV28 and TRBJ1-5, is as follows: DVKVTQSSRYLVKRTGEKVFLECVQDMDHENMFWYRQDPGLGLRLIYFSYDVKMKEKGDIPEGYSVSREKKERFSLILESASTNQTSMYLCASSFMTLGSNQPQHFGDGTRLSIL.

V is TRBV5-1 and J is TRBJ2-7; 15 bases agree with TRBD2. CDR1 SGHRS and CDR2 YFSETQ come from the germline V gene. V was clipped by 4 bases and J by 2 bases; unmatched bases: 7. The CDR3 sequence is 17 residues long. In DNA, the CDR3 is TGCGCCAGCAGCCCCGGACTAGCGGGGGGGATAGCCTACGAGCAGTACTTC. Protein product: CASSPGLAGGIAYEQYF. Full variable domain (missing parts from reference TRBV5-1 and TRBJ2-7): KAGVTQTPRYLIKTRGQQVTLSCSPISGHRSVSWYQQTPGQGLQFLFEYFSETQRNKGNFPGRFSGRQFSNSRSEMNVSTLELGDSALYLCASSPGLAGGIAYEQYFGPGTRLTVT.